The TCR beta chain described here comes from a study of T cells after yellow fever vaccination. Study-level points and caveats: A secondary response was less intense yet reached its peak sooner, at day 5 versus 15. Among primary-vaccination clones, most reappeared after the booster, at around 97% for CD4 and roughly 88% for CD8.

TCRdb reprocessed the 5' RACE reads with MiXCR, giving one entry per CDR3 protein. The table records some 350,000 distinct CDR3 sequences, 3% to 4.5% of them present only once. The germline V gene encodes CDR1 SGHDN and CDR2 FVKESK. The CDR3 length is 18 residues. The J segment lost 4 bases and the V segment lost 4 bases, leaving 10 bases of the junction unmatched. Notes on this clonotype: Its antigen is unknown.

The chain employs TRBV14 and TRBJ2-3; the match to TRBD2 covers 14 bases. The TCR originated in a man in his late teens or twenties who received the YFV17D yellow fever vaccine. The source was PBMCs, collected 5 days after the yellow fever booster vaccination. The chain's CDR3 is CASSRTSGGPVGSDTQYF. The CDR3 DNA reads as TGTGCCAGCAGCCGGACTAGCGGGGGGCCGGTTGGCTCAGATACGCAGTATTTT.